This T cell receptor beta chain is drawn from a study of T cells in tuberculosis. Overall study context: Sequenced TCRs come from CD1B-GMM tetramer-binding T cells. PBMC were archived before or within 7 days of starting treatment. This South African cohort compared adolescents with or without latent tuberculosis against adults with active tuberculosis. Overall study findings and caveats: Classification accuracy was 87% (AUROC around 0.9) with the GMM-specific repertoire.

Assay: immunoSEQ multiplex PCR; the TCRdb copy retains only in-frame clones and omits some. Of tens of thousands of clones in the sample, 92% were seen once. On this clone: Antigen specificity is unknown.

From germline, CDR1 is SGHVS and CDR2 FQNEAQ. Deletions cut 1 base from V and 12 bases from J, with 13 bases between. The CDR3 extends over 13 amino acids. Time point of the sample: new active TB diagnosis, blood taken before or within 7 days of starting treatment. The chain links TRBV7-8 to TRBJ2-1; D perhaps matches TRBD1 (5 bases). The source of this sequence is an adult with tuberculosis. Some clones in this sample may be carry-over from other donors' samples. The specimen was PBMCs, collected at tuberculosis diagnosis. CDR3 DNA: TGTGCCAGCAGCTTAGAGGTAACAGGAACGCAGTTCTTC. This sequence encodes CASSLEVTGTQFF.